The present TCR beta chain was sequenced within a study of vaccination and CD4 T cells after COVID-19. Overall study: Overlapping SARS-CoV-2, HCoV-NL63, HCoV-OC43 and HCoV-229E spike peptides stimulated the cells.

As to treatment: approximately nine-day PBMC culture with coronavirus spike peptide pools or control peptides (ViraFEST assay). The Oncomine TCR Beta short-read assay was applied to DNA of cultured CD4+ T cells. TCRdb ran MiXCR on the PCR reads and lists one entry per CDR3 protein. The data show around 16,000 distinct CDR3 sequences, around 50% seen once. This clonotype is labeled large. Antigen specificity is unknown. This TCR was sampled from a human donor who had recovered from COVID-19. The starting material was CD4+ T cells from blood, cultured in vitro, obtained before SARS-CoV-2 vaccination.

Written as DNA, the CDR3 is TGTGCCAGCAGTTATTCAGGGATGTACACTGAAGCTTTCTTT. It yields the protein CASSYSGMYTEAFF. V gene TRBV6-5 combines with J gene TRBJ1-1, with D perhaps matching TRBD1 (5 bases). V dropped 3 bases and J dropped 3 bases, with 11 bases sitting between them. The CDR3 sequence is 14 residues long. Looked up from germline, CDR1 is MNHEY and CDR2 is SVGAGI.